The present TCR beta chain was sequenced within a study of cytomegalovirus exposure and HLA in healthy donors. Study findings and constraints: Analysis performed later found about 17,000 TCR beta sequences associated with HLA alleles at 0.05 false discovery rate. Sequencing likely generated an artifact that appeared as a cluster of highly shared sequence variants. Rare TCR sequences dominated, though some public TCRs recurred in many donors.

Primers: 60 Vbeta forward and 13 Jbeta reverse. Sequencing was performed with immunoSEQ multiplex PCR; in TCRdb, only in-frame clones are kept and a portion is missing. The sample shows some 150,000 clones, 83% of them seen only once. Germline CDR1 SQVTM, CDR2 ANQGSEA. The length of the CDR3 is 14 residues. Losses at the gene ends were 2 bases for V and 12 bases for J; bases not matched to a gene: 10. This clone has just a few counts. Its antigen is not identified. This chain links TRBV29-1 with TRBJ2-1, with 10 bases matching TRBD1. The sample taken for sequencing was PBMCs. This clonotype was sampled from a man aged 40-55 years in good health and CMV-seronegative. CDR3 nucleotides: TGCAGCGTTGAACGGACAGGGGGACTAGGGGGGCAGTTCTTC. It yields the protein CSVERTGGLGGQFF.